This TCR beta chain was sequenced for a study of T cells in localized non-small cell lung cancer. Study-wide results and limits: Adjacent lung was found to contain a median roughly 60 of the top 100 tumor clones. Clonality peaked in uninvolved adjacent lung rather than tumor.

Regarding this clone: Its antigen remains unknown.

Some clones are missing from TCRdb's copy, which holds only in-frame ones; the method was immunoSEQ multiplex PCR. The sample carries 2,500 to 3,000 clones, 15% to 25% recorded once. Germline-derived CDR1 and CDR2 are SGHNT and YENEEA. The length of the CDR3 is 17 residues. Trimming removed 2 bases at V and 0 bases at J, with 14 bases between. The sample in question was lung tumor tissue, obtained before any cancer treatment. The V call is TRBV11-3, the J call TRBJ2-1; tentatively, D is TRBD2 (7 bases). This receptor was taken from a male donor at least 60 years old with stage II squamous cell lung carcinoma. For the CDR3, the DNA is TGTGCCAGCAGCTTACCCGCGGGGGCCGCCTCCTACAATGAGCAGTTCTTC. It encodes CASSLPAGAASYNEQFF.